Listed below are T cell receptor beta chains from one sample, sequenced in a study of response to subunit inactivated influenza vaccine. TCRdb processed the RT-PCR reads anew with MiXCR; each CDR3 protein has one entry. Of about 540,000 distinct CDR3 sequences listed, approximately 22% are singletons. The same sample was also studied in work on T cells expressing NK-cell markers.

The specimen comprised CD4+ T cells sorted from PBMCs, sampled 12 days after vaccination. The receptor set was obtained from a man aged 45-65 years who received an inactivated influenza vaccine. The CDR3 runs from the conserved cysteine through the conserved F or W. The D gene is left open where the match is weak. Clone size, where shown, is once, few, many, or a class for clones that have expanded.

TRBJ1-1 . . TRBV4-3 CASRWQVGTEAFF TGCGCCAGCAGGTGGCAAGTGGGCACTGAAGCTTTCTTT
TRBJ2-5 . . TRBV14 CASSHATSPETQYF TGTGCCAGCAGCCACGCCACTAGCCCGGAGACCCAGTACTTC
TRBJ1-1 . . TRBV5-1 CASSNDGKDTEAFF TGCGCCAGCAGCAACGATGGTAAGGACACTGAAGCTTTCTTT
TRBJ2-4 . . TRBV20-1 CSAGIPEGTKNIQYF TGCAGTGCTGGCATCCCCGAGGGTACCAAAAACATTCAGTACTTC
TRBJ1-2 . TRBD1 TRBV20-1 CSATPPTGYTYGYTF TGCAGTGCTACACCACCGACAGGGTACACCTATGGCTACACCTTC
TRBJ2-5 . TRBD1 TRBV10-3 CAITDPDRGKTQYF TGTGCCATCACTGACCCGGACAGGGGCAAGACCCAGTACTTC
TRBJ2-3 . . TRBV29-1 CSVQWTFTDTQYF TGCAGCGTTCAGTGGACTTTCACAGATACGCAGTATTTT
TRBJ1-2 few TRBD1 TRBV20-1 CSARDLETGVYGYTF TGCAGTGCTAGAGATTTGGAGACAGGGGTTTATGGCTACACCTTC
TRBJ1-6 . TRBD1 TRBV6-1 CASSRTGGPNSPLHF TGTGCCAGCAGTCGGACAGGGGGACCCAATTCACCCCTCCACTTT
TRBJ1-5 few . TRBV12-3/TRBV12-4 CASSLGLGQGQPQHF TGTGCCAGCAGTTTGGGTCTGGGGCAGGGGCAGCCCCAGCATTTT
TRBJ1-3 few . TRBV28 CASSLAADSSGNTIYF TGTGCCAGCAGTTTAGCCGCTGACTCCTCTGGAAACACCATATATTTT
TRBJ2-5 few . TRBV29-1 CSVETLSNQYF TGCAGCGTTGAGACACTTAGTAACCAGTACTTC
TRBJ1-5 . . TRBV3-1 CASSQTSGVYPPQHF TGTGCCAGCAGCCAAACATCAGGGGTTTATCCGCCCCAGCATTTT
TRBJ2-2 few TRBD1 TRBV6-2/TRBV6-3 CASTLSGTANTGELFF TGTGCCAGCACCTTGTCCGGGACAGCGAACACCGGGGAGCTGTTTTTT
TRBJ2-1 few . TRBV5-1 CASSLPKQAGHNEQFF TGCGCCAGCAGCTTACCTAAACAGGCGGGGCACAATGAGCAGTTCTTC
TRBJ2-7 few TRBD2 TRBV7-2 CASSALAGEHYEQYF TGTGCCAGCAGCGCGCTAGCGGGGGAACACTACGAGCAGTACTTC
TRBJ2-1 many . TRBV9 CASSVVPGPGNEQFF TGTGCCAGCAGCGTAGTTCCGGGGCCGGGCAATGAGCAGTTCTTC
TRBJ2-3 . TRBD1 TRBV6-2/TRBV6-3 CASRRQGAPDTDTQYF TGTGCCAGCAGACGACAGGGGGCGCCGGACACAGATACGCAGTATTTT
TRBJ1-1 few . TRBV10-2 CASSDTEGRTVAFF TGCGCCAGCAGTGATACTGAGGGTCGAACGGTAGCTTTCTTT
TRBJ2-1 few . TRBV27 CASSKNMLDNEQFF TGTGCCAGCAGTAAGAATATGTTGGACAATGAGCAGTTCTTC
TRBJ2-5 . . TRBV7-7 CASSSDGLTQYF TGTGCTAGCAGCTCGGACGGACTCACCCAGTACTTC
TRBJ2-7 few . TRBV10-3 CAISDFSTFYEQYF TGTGCCATCAGCGACTTCTCTACTTTCTACGAGCAGTACTTC
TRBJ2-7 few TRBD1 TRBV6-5 CASSYRTGKPYEQYF TGTGCCAGCAGTTATCGGACAGGGAAGCCCTACGAGCAGTACTTC
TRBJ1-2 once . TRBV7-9 CASSFGGRGYGYTF TGTGCCAGCAGCTTTGGGGGTCGGGGCTATGGCTACACCTTC
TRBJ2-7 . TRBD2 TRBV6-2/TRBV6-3 CASSYQRGLSYEQYF TGTGCCAGCAGTTACCAGCGGGGGCTATCCTACGAGCAGTACTTC
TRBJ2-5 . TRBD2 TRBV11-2 CASSWTSGVGETQYF TGTGCCAGCAGCTGGACTAGCGGAGTTGGAGAGACCCAGTACTTC
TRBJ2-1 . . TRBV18 CASYTRNNEQFF TGTGCCAGCTATACCAGGAACAATGAGCAGTTCTTC
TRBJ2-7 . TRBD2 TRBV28 CASRLAAIRAYEQYF TGTGCCAGCAGACTAGCGGCTATCAGGGCCTACGAGCAGTACTTC
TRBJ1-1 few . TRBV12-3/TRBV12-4 CASSRQVSTEAFF TGTGCCAGCAGTCGACAGGTTAGCACTGAAGCTTTCTTT
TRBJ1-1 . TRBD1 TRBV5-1 CASSQDRATEAFF TGCGCCAGCAGCCAGGACAGGGCCACTGAAGCTTTCTTT
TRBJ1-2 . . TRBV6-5 CASSYGRGHYGYTF TGTGCCAGCAGTTACGGGAGGGGTCACTATGGCTACACCTTC
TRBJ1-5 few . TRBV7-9 CASSLDFQPQHF TGTGCCAGCAGCTTAGACTTTCAGCCCCAGCATTTT
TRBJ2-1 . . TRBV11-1 CASISGAGGVTTYNEQFF TGTGCCAGCATTTCCGGAGCGGGCGGAGTGACGACCTACAATGAGCAGTTCTTC
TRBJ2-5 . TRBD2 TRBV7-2 CASSLSLTSEETQYF TGTGCCAGCAGCTTATCGCTTACTAGCGAGGAGACCCAGTACTTC
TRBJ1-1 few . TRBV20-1 CSAPFRRGWGNTEAFF TGCAGTGCTCCCTTTCGCAGGGGTTGGGGGAACACTGAAGCTTTCTTT
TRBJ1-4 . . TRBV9 CASSVTWRRGGDEKLFF TGTGCCAGCAGCGTAACCTGGCGGCGCGGCGGGGATGAAAAACTGTTTTTT
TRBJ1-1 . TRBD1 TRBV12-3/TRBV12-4 CASSHDRVGSFF TGTGCCAGCAGCCACGACAGGGTGGGTTCTTTCTTT
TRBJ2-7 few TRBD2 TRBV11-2 CASSYWTSGSIRSYEQYF TGTGCCAGCAGTTACTGGACTAGCGGGAGTATTAGATCCTACGAGCAGTACTTC
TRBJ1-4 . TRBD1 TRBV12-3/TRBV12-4 CASSGLQGAREKLFF TGTGCCAGCAGTGGCCTCCAGGGGGCGAGGGAAAAACTGTTTTTT
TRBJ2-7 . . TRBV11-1 CASSESGTPGIEQYF TGTGCCAGCAGCGAGTCCGGGACGCCAGGGATCGAGCAGTACTTC
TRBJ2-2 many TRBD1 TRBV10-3 CAISEDRVGTGELFF TGTGCCATCAGTGAGGACAGGGTTGGAACCGGGGAGCTGTTTTTT
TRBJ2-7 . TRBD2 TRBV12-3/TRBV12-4 CVSSLAGAEYEQYF TGTGTCAGCAGTTTAGCGGGCGCGGAGTACGAGCAGTACTTC
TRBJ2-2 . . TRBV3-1 CASSQDRPLYTGELFF TGTGCCAGCAGCCAAGATCGCCCGTTATACACCGGGGAGCTGTTTTTT
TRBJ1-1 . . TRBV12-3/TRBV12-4 CASSLALSEAFF TGTGCCAGCAGTTTAGCGCTCAGTGAAGCTTTCTTT
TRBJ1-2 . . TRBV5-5 CASSSDGYYGYTF TGTGCCAGCAGCTCCGACGGATACTATGGCTACACCTTC
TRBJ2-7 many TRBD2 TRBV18 CASSPGGPYEQYF TGTGCCAGCAGTCCGGGGGGTCCCTACGAGCAGTACTTC
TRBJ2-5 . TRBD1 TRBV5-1 CASSEWTGIGETQYF TGCGCCAGCAGCGAGTGGACAGGGATCGGGGAGACCCAGTACTTC
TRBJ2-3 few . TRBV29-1 CSVEDLTDTQYF TGCAGCGTTGAAGACCTCACAGATACGCAGTATTTT
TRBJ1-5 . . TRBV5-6 CASSLGTDRINQPQHF TGTGCCAGCAGCTTGGGGACAGACCGCATCAATCAGCCCCAGCATTTT
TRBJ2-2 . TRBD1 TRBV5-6 CASRKGTGLTGELFF TGTGCCAGCAGGAAAGGGACAGGGCTCACCGGGGAGCTGTTTTTT
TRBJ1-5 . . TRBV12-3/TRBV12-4 CASSPGQTKQPQHF TGTGCCAGCAGCCCCGGACAGACAAAGCAGCCCCAGCATTTT
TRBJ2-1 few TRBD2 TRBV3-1 CASSHRSGTSSYNEQFF TGTGCCAGCAGCCATAGAAGCGGGACTAGCTCCTACAATGAGCAGTTCTTC
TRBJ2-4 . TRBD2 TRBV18 CASSLTSGRTKNIQYF TGTGCCAGCTCACTTACTAGCGGGAGGACCAAAAACATTCAGTACTTC
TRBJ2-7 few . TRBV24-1 CATSDLGTHKYF TGTGCCACCAGTGATTTGGGGACCCATAAGTACTTC
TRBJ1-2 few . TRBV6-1 CASTYGGNYGYTF TGTGCCAGCACCTACGGGGGGAACTATGGCTACACCTTC
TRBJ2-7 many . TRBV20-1 CSSTNRYEQYF TGCAGTTCAACCAACCGCTACGAGCAGTACTTC
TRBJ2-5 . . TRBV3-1 CASSRPGHKETQYF TGTGCCAGCAGCCGCCCGGGACATAAAGAGACCCAGTACTTC
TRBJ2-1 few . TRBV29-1 CSSAATGSSYNEQFF TGCAGCTCCGCTGCCACAGGGAGCTCCTACAATGAGCAGTTCTTC
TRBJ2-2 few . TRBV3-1 CASSQVANSGTGELFF TGTGCCAGCAGCCAAGTGGCTAATTCGGGCACCGGGGAGCTGTTTTTT
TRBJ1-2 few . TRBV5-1 CASSLGPGARYGYTF TGCGCCAGCAGCTTGGGTCCAGGGGCACGGTATGGCTACACCTTC